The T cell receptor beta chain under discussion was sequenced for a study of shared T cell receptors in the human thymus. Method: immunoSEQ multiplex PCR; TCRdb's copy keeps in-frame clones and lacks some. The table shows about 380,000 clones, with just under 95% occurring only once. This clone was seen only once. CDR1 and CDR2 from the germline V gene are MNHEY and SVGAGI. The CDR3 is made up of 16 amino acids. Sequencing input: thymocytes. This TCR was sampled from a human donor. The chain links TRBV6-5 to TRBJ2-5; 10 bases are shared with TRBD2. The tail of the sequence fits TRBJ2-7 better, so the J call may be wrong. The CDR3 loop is CASSCATSGASYEQYF. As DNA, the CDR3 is TGTGCCAGCAGTTGCGCCACTAGCGGGGCCAGCTACGAGCAGTACTTC.